The present entry profiles one T cell receptor (beta chain) with its context. The antigen is undetermined. These data are taken from a study of shared clonotypes between healthy human individuals. Across the whole study: Researchers assigned three CD4 naive, three CD4 memory, two CD8 naive and one CD8 memory plate to each donor. General observations from the study: Clonotype sharing among the donors was expected to vary with sequencing depth.

Repertoires were generated with immunoSEQ multiplex PCR, while TCRdb's copy carries only in-frame clones and drops some. The sample includes 110,000 or so clones, more than 65% of them seen just once. The sequenced sample consisted of memory CD8+ T cells sorted from blood. Subset in this sample: CD45RO+ cells pooled with CCR7-negative TemRA cells. The clonotype was recovered from a woman in her twenties or thirties in good health.

The CDR3 loop reads CASSFPQGSGLGQPQHF. The CDR3 bases are TGTGCCAGCAGTTTTCCCCAGGGATCCGGGCTGGGTCAGCCCCAGCATTTT. The chain recombines TRBV28 with TRBJ1-5, with D tentatively TRBD1 (5 bases). CDR3 size: 17 residues. From germline, CDR1 is MDHEN and CDR2 SYDVKM. V was cut by 3 bases and J by 6 bases, with 21 bases left in between.